This is a list of T cell receptor beta chains from one sample in a study of post-analysis software for immune sequencing data. TCRdb processed the PCR reads anew with MiXCR; each CDR3 protein has one entry. The table lists fewer than 600,000 distinct CDR3 sequences, roughly 45% of them singletons. Sequencing was performed on blood. The receptors stem from a girl aged 5 to 17 with multiple sclerosis. CDR3s include the opening cysteine and the closing phenylalanine or tryptophan. The D gene is left open where the match is weak. Clone size appears in some rows only: once, few, many, or a class for an expanded clone.

clone size	V gene	J gene	D gene	CDR3 protein	CDR3 DNA
.	TRBV2	TRBJ2-7	TRBD2	CASSGLAYNEQYF	TGTGCCAGCAGTGGACTAGCGTACAATGAGCAGTACTTC
few	TRBV4-3	TRBJ2-1	.	CASSQDPVSTGPLYNEQFF	TGCGCCAGCAGCCAAGATCCAGTTAGTACAGGGCCCCTTTACAATGAGCAGTTCTTC
.	TRBV7-9	TRBJ2-7	.	CASSYSGADYEQYF	TGTGCCAGCAGTTACTCTGGGGCCGATTACGAGCAGTACTTC
.	TRBV20-1	TRBJ1-1	.	CSASAVEAEAFF	TGCAGTGCCAGCGCTGTGGAGGCTGAAGCTTTCTTT
few	TRBV4-2	TRBJ1-2	.	CASSQKLVRATYGYTF	TGTGCCAGCAGCCAAAAGCTGGTCAGGGCAACCTATGGCTACACCTTC
few	TRBV28	TRBJ2-7	TRBD2	CASSPLLAGHGGEQYF	TGTGCCAGCAGTCCTCTACTAGCGGGCCATGGGGGCGAGCAGTACTTC
.	TRBV7-9	TRBJ2-7	TRBD1	CASSSIDRGVYEQYF	TGTGCCAGCAGCTCCATCGACAGGGGTGTCTACGAGCAGTACTTC
few	TRBV4-1	TRBJ2-7	.	CASSSLLTYYEQYF	TGCGCCAGCAGCTCCTTATTGACATACTACGAGCAGTACTTC
few	TRBV29-1	TRBJ2-1	.	CSVKVGGHYNEQFF	TGCAGCGTGAAAGTTGGAGGGCACTACAATGAGCAGTTCTTC
few	TRBV9	TRBJ2-1	.	CASSTAENEQFF	TGTGCCAGCAGTACAGCCGAGAATGAGCAGTTCTTC
.	TRBV4-1	TRBJ2-5	TRBD2	CASSQEGGSGETQYF	TGCGCCAGCAGCCAAGAGGGCGGGAGCGGGGAGACCCAGTACTTC
.	TRBV7-2	TRBJ2-7	TRBD1	CASSNSQGYYEQYF	TGTGCCAGCAGCAACTCACAGGGGTACTACGAGCAGTACTTC
once	TRBV5-1	TRBJ2-1	.	CASSLGTAHQQFF	TGCGCCAGCAGTTTGGGAACAGCGCATCAGCAGTTCTTC
few	TRBV5-1	TRBJ1-1	TRBD1	CASSQGQGPGEAFF	TGCGCCAGCAGCCAAGGACAGGGGCCGGGTGAAGCTTTCTTT
.	TRBV6-5	TRBJ2-3	TRBD1	CASSSRGQGDDTQYF	TGTGCCAGCAGCTCCCGGGGACAGGGGGATGATACGCAGTATTTT
.	TRBV14	TRBJ2-5	.	CASSQIPGGGETQYF	TGTGCCAGCAGCCAGATCCCGGGGGGCGGAGAGACCCAGTACTTC
.	TRBV7-8	TRBJ2-7	TRBD1	CASSTSTGIGSGEQYF	TGTGCCAGCAGCACCTCGACAGGGATTGGGTCAGGCGAGCAGTACTTC
.	TRBV25-1	TRBJ1-2	TRBD1	CASSEANRGGDYGYTF	TGTGCCAGCAGTGAAGCGAACAGGGGGGGAGACTATGGCTACACCTTC
.	TRBV28	TRBJ2-1	TRBD1	CASRIGQVSSYNEQFF	TGTGCCAGCAGAATCGGACAGGTCAGCTCCTACAATGAGCAGTTCTTC
few	TRBV29-1	TRBJ2-1	.	CSVESFSVGGNEQFF	TGCAGCGTTGAAAGTTTTAGCGTTGGGGGCAATGAGCAGTTCTTC
few	TRBV5-1	TRBJ2-3	TRBD2	CASSFGGLAGGTDTQYF	TGCGCCAGCAGCTTCGGAGGACTAGCGGGAGGAACAGATACGCAGTATTTT
.	TRBV30	TRBJ2-1	TRBD2	CAWSRLAVYNEQFF	TGTGCCTGGAGTCGGCTAGCGGTCTACAATGAGCAGTTCTTC
.	TRBV3-1	TRBJ2-3	TRBD2	CASSQGLAGGNTDTQYF	TGTGCCAGCAGCCAAGGGCTAGCGGGAGGTAATACAGATACGCAGTATTTT
.	TRBV15	TRBJ1-6	.	CATSNYQRDSPLHF	TGTGCCACCAGCAACTACCAACGGGATTCACCCCTCCACTTT
.	TRBV5-1	TRBJ2-4	TRBD1	CASSPGQDKNIQYF	TGCGCCAGCAGCCCGGGACAGGACAAAAACATTCAGTACTTC
.	TRBV18	TRBJ2-7	TRBD2	CASSATSGTYEQYF	TGTGCCAGCTCAGCGACTAGCGGCACCTACGAGCAGTACTTC
few	TRBV7-9	TRBJ2-3	TRBD2	CASSFSSGSADTQYF	TGTGCCAGCAGCTTCTCTAGCGGGAGTGCAGATACGCAGTATTTT
few	TRBV29-1	TRBJ2-3	.	CSVELTASDTQYF	TGCAGCGTTGAACTTACAGCTTCCGATACGCAGTATTTT
.	TRBV9	TRBJ1-1	.	CASSRRLVNTEAFF	TGTGCCAGCAGCAGAAGACTTGTGAACACTGAAGCTTTCTTT
.	TRBV7-8	TRBJ1-2	.	CASSLKGHLGFGYTF	TGTGCCAGCAGCTTAAAGGGACACTTGGGGTTCGGCTACACCTTC
.	TRBV5-1	TRBJ2-1	.	CASSFTAGAGSYNEQFF	TGCGCCAGCAGCTTTACGGCAGGGGCAGGGTCCTACAATGAGCAGTTCTTC
few	TRBV4-1	TRBJ2-4	TRBD2	CASSRGGLAVLQYF	TGCGCCAGCAGCCGGGGCGGACTAGCCGTCCTTCAGTACTTC
.	TRBV6-1	TRBJ2-3	TRBD1	CACGDRGNTDTQYF	TGTGCCTGCGGGGACAGGGGTAACACAGATACGCAGTATTTT
few	TRBV6-5	TRBJ2-1	.	CASTSVGSYNEQFF	TGTGCCAGCACCTCGGTCGGATCCTACAATGAGCAGTTCTTC
.	TRBV7-2	TRBJ2-5	TRBD2	CASSLGPSGETQYF	TGTGCCAGCAGCTTAGGTCCTAGCGGGGAGACCCAGTACTTC
.	TRBV7-8	TRBJ1-2	.	CASSLSSDRRSYGYTF	TGTGCCAGCAGCTTATCCAGCGACAGGAGAAGCTATGGCTACACCTTC
.	TRBV27	TRBJ1-1	.	CASSLSWGVPEAFF	TGTGCCAGCAGTTTATCGTGGGGGGTCCCTGAAGCTTTCTTT
.	TRBV12-3/TRBV12-4	TRBJ2-5	TRBD2	CASSLDPGGVRYRAEETQYF	TGTGCCAGCAGTTTAGACCCGGGAGGGGTAAGGTATAGAGCCGAAGAGACCCAGTACTTC
.	TRBV4-1	TRBJ2-3	TRBD2	CASSQTLQAGVRDTQYF	TGCGCCAGCAGCCAGACCCTCCAAGCGGGAGTCAGGGATACGCAGTATTTT
.	TRBV20-1	TRBJ2-1	TRBD2	CSARETSGSAVDEQFF	TGCAGTGCTAGAGAAACTAGCGGGAGTGCTGTGGATGAGCAGTTCTTC
.	TRBV5-1	TRBJ2-2	.	CAGRVQTNTGELFF	TGCGCCGGCCGGGTCCAAACTAACACCGGGGAGCTGTTTTTT
.	TRBV6-6	TRBJ2-7	.	CASRSGVEQYF	TGTGCCAGCAGATCAGGGGTCGAGCAGTACTTC
few	TRBV3-1	TRBJ2-7	.	CASSQEAIELSGEQYF	TGTGCCAGCAGCCAAGAGGCCATAGAGCTAAGTGGCGAGCAGTACTTC
.	TRBV29-1	TRBJ2-7	.	CSVEITRYEQYF	TGCAGCGTTGAAATAACGAGATACGAGCAGTACTTC
few	TRBV11-2	TRBJ2-5	TRBD1	CASSTDRGSETQYF	TGTGCCAGCAGCACGGACAGGGGTTCAGAGACCCAGTACTTC
.	TRBV14	TRBJ2-3	.	CAGSQERVYQYF	TGTGCCGGCAGCCAGGAGAGAGTCTATCAGTATTTT
.	TRBV7-9	TRBJ1-5	TRBD1	CASSRWTGTGNQPQHF	TGTGCCAGCAGCCGGTGGACCGGGACAGGCAATCAGCCCCAGCATTTT
few	TRBV7-3	TRBJ2-5	TRBD2	CASTESGRAGETQYF	TGTGCCAGCACGGAGAGCGGGAGAGCCGGAGAGACCCAGTACTTC
.	TRBV6-2/TRBV6-3	TRBJ1-1	TRBD1	CASSYEAEGAYTEAFF	TGTGCCAGCAGTTACGAGGCGGAGGGGGCGTACACTGAAGCTTTCTTT
.	TRBV7-2	TRBJ1-1	.	CATQRERDTEAFF	TGTGCAACGCAACGAGAACGGGACACTGAAGCTTTCTTT
few	TRBV27	TRBJ2-7	.	CASSIRYQSSYEQYF	TGTGCCAGCAGTATCAGGTATCAGAGCTCCTACGAGCAGTACTTC
once	TRBV3-1	TRBJ2-2	TRBD1	CASSRTGVRTGELFF	TGTGCCAGCAGTCGGACAGGGGTCCGGACCGGGGAGCTGTTTTTT
.	TRBV6-5	TRBJ1-1	.	CASRDGGGEAFF	TGTGCCAGCAGGGATGGGGGGGGTGAAGCTTTCTTT
.	TRBV4-1	TRBJ2-7	TRBD1	CASSQKHPGQGNDNEQYF	TGCGCCAGCAGCCAAAAACATCCGGGACAGGGGAACGACAATGAGCAGTACTTC